This passage covers 2 T cell receptor beta chains from one sample sequenced in a study of CD8 T cells in ankylosing spondylitis. TCRdb ran MiXCR on the 5' RACE reads and lists one entry per CDR3 protein. In the table there are fewer than 150,000 distinct CDR3 sequences, 6% to 8.5% of which are singletons. The sample taken for sequencing was blood, either unsorted or a sorted T cell fraction (not recorded which). These receptors were taken from a female donor with ankylosing spondylitis or in good health (not recorded which).

This clonotype was observed at least ten times. One end of the junction varies from germline; a read error may be responsible. The chain combines TRBV15 with TRBJ2-7; 7 bases match TRBD1. Germline CDR1 reads LNHNV; CDR2 reads YYDKDF (reference sequence). The CDR3 spans 12 residues. The CDR3 sequence is CDTSRPRDRINF. The DNA of the CDR3 is TGTGACACCAGCAGACCCCGGGACAGAATCAACTTC.

This clonotype was detected ten times or more. The rearrangement uses TRBV5-1 and TRBJ1-1; TRBD1 is a possible D gene (6 bases). The CDR3 has 13 residues. Per germline, CDR1 SGHRS and CDR2 YFSETQ. Trimming shortened V by 6 bases and J by 4 bases, and 13 bases separated the two germline ends. CDR3 sequence (DNA): TGCGCCAGCACTCCAGGGGCGGGCACTGAAGCTTTCTTT. Translating it yields CASTPGAGTEAFF.